Following are 24 T cell receptor beta chains from one sample sequenced in a study of blood T cell repertoires in COVID-19. The protocol was immunoSEQ multiplex PCR, while the TCRdb copy is restricted to in-frame clones and leaves out a portion. Seen here are approximately 300,000 clones, about 87% observed once, and the top ten hold 5.5% to 8%. Material: peripheral blood. The origin of the receptors is a woman aged 50 to 60 with COVID-19, enrolled during active disease.

The chain links TRBV28 to TRBJ2-1, with 7 bases aligning to TRBD2. J lost 5 bases, V lost 6 bases, and 10 bases had no gene match. CDR3 size: 15 residues. In germline, CDR1 is MDHEN, CDR2 SYDVKM. The CDR3 DNA reads as TGTGCCAGCAGACCCGATGACGGGACTAACAATGAGCAGTTCTTC. Residues: CASRPDDGTNNEQFF. Drawing the rest from reference TRBV28 and TRBJ2-1, the complete variable domain is DVKVTQSSRYLVKRTGEKVFLECVQDMDHENMFWYRQDPGLGLRLIYFSYDVKMKEKGDIPEGYSVSREKKERFSLILESASTNQTSMYLCASRPDDGTNNEQFFGPGTRLTVL.

The chain recombines TRBV18 with TRBJ1-5; TRBD1 matches 9 bases. In germline, CDR1 is KGHSH, CDR2 LQKENI. The CDR3 covers 13 residues. The J segment lost 9 bases and the V segment lost 3 bases, leaving 3 bases of the junction unmatched. The CDR3 loop is CASSPDRGWPQHF. CDR3 sequence (DNA): TGTGCCAGCTCACCGGACAGGGGTTGGCCCCAGCATTTT. Together with reference TRBV18 and TRBJ1-5, the CDR3 gives the full variable domain: NAGVMQNPRHLVRRRGQEARLRCSPMKGHSHVYWYRQLPEEGLKFMVYLQKENIIDESGMPKERFSAEFPKEGPSILRIQQVVRGDSAAYFCASSPDRGWPQHFGDGTRLSIL.

Comments on this clone: The same CDR3 also results from other DNA sequences found in this sample. V gene TRBV30 combines with J gene TRBJ1-1, with TRBD1 matching over 7 bases. V was pared by 5 bases and J by 1 base, with 4 bases of the junction left unmatched. CDR3 length: 13 residues. Per the germline V gene, CDR1 is GTSNPN and CDR2 is SVGIG (reference sequence). The CDR3 is CAWSTGSNTEAFF. The CDR3 DNA reads as TGTGCCTGGTCGACAGGGTCGAACACTGAAGCTTTCTTT.

The chain uses TRBV5-1 and TRBJ2-7, with 9 bases identical to TRBD1. Germline assignment: CDR1 SGHRS and CDR2 YFSETQ. Trimming took 4 bases from V and 3 from J; bases not matched to a gene: 5. The CDR3 runs to 14 residues. CDR3 sequence: CASSATGQGYEQYF. As DNA, the CDR3 is TGCGCCAGCAGCGCAACGGGACAGGGCTACGAGCAGTACTTC.

J is TRBJ2-7 and V is TRBV30; the match to TRBD1 covers 7 bases. In germline, CDR1 is GTSNPN, CDR2 SVGIG (reference sequence). The CDR3 spans 16 residues. The V gene end was trimmed by 3 bases and the J gene end by 0 bases; junction bases not matched to a gene: 11. The CDR3: CAWSRASGTDSYEQYF. CDR3 bases: TGTGCCTGGAGCCGGGCTTCCGGGACAGACTCCTACGAGCAGTACTTC.

The rearrangement uses TRBV10-3 and TRBJ2-3; TRBD2 aligns across 9 bases. Germline V CDR1 and CDR2: ENHRY, SYGVKD. Unmatched junction bases numbered 7, after V lost 4 bases and J lost 2 bases. CDR3 length: 16 residues. The CDR3 DNA is TGTGCCATCAGTGTCCCCCCTAGCGGGAACACAGATACGCAGTATTTT. Amino acids: CAISVPPSGNTDTQYF.

This rearrangement joins TRBV7-3 to TRBJ2-3, with D perhaps matching TRBD2 (5 bases). V lost 6 bases to trimming and J lost 6 bases, with 13 bases between them. The CDR3 is 13 amino acids. CDR1 and CDR2 from the germline V gene are SGHTA and FQGTGA. CDR3 sequence reads: CASSRALGDTQYF. The CDR3 DNA reads TGTGCCAGCAGTCGAGCACTAGGGGATACGCAGTATTTT.

The chain is built from TRBV27 and TRBJ2-7; 9 bases line up with TRBD2. CDR1 and CDR2 (germline): MNHEY, SMNVEV (reference sequence). J lost 3 bases, V lost 6 bases, and 3 bases had no gene match. CDR3 size: 13 residues. The CDR3 bases are TGTGCCAGCAGCCTGACTAGCGGCTACGAGCAGTACTTC. Translation: CASSLTSGYEQYF.

The rearrangement uses TRBV6-5 and TRBJ1-5; maybe TRBD1 (5 bases). The CDR3 totals 15 residues. V gave up 6 bases and J gave up 0 bases, with 12 bases separating them. Germline V lookup: CDR1 MNHEY, CDR2 SVGAGI. The CDR3 DNA follows: TGTGCCAGCAGACGACAGATAAATAGCAATCAGCCCCAGCATTTT. Residues: CASRRQINSNQPQHF.

The rearrangement uses TRBV5-6 and TRBJ2-7; 8 positions agree with TRBD2. Looked up from germline, CDR1 is SGHDT and CDR2 is YYEEEE. CDR3 size: 16 residues. J was trimmed by 2 bases and V by 0 bases; bases with no gene match: 7. The chain's CDR3 is CASSLVGSGKAYEQYF. DNA of the CDR3: TGTGCCAGCAGCTTGGTAGGTAGCGGGAAAGCCTACGAGCAGTACTTC.

The chain joins TRBV25-1 to TRBJ1-5; TRBD1 might be the D (5 bases). The germline CDR1 and CDR2 sequences are MGHDK and SYGVNS. The CDR3 is 16 residues long. Deletions cut 3 bases from V and 5 bases from J, with 17 bases between. The chain's CDR3 is CASSEPRLLGDQPQHF. As DNA, the CDR3 is TGTGCCAGCAGTGAGCCCCGCTTGCTAGGGGATCAGCCCCAGCATTTT.

The chain employs TRBV6-5 and TRBJ1-2; TRBD1 matches 7 bases. After removal of 6 bases from V and 8 bases from J, the junction contained 12 bases not matched to a gene. Germline values: CDR1 MNHEY, CDR2 SVGAGI. The CDR3 has 14 amino acids. DNA of the CDR3: TGTGCCAGCAGGGGGCGACAGGGATTTCTGGGCTACACCTTC. Amino acid sequence: CASRGRQGFLGYTF.

The chain has TRBV19 and TRBJ1-5; D might be TRBD1 (5 bases). Germline CDR1 reads LNHDA; CDR2 reads SQIVND (reference sequence). The CDR3 totals 18 residues. V lost 2 bases and J 3 bases, leaving 20 bases between the germline ends. The CDR3 DNA sequence: TGTGCCAGTAGTATATTCCGGGTCACAGGAGTCATCAATCAGCCCCAGCATTTT. This sequence encodes CASSIFRVTGVINQPQHF.

The chain employs TRBV10-2 and TRBJ1-1, with 9 positions matching TRBD1. Germline V CDR1 and CDR2: WSHSY, SAAADI. The CDR3 length is 15 residues. Trimming cost V 2 bases and J 4 bases; bases outside gene matches: 5. The CDR3 is CASSEIQGAVTEAFF. The CDR3 nucleotides read TGCGCCAGCAGTGAGATACAGGGGGCGGTCACTGAAGCTTTCTTT.

The chain recombines TRBV11-3 with TRBJ1-2; 9 nucleotides agree with TRBD1. Germline trimming cut 3 bases from V and 7 bases from J; bases unmatched to any gene: 6. From germline, CDR1 is SGHNT and CDR2 YENEEA. This CDR3 spans 14 amino acids. In nucleotides, the CDR3 is TGTGCCAGCAGCTTGGACAGGGGAGGAAGTGGCTACACCTTC. Translation gives CASSLDRGGSGYTF.

The J gene is TRBJ2-5, the V gene TRBV15; maybe TRBD2 (5 bases). Germline V gene data show CDR1 as LNHNV and CDR2 as YYDKDF (reference sequence). The CDR3 consists of 14 residues. The ends were cut back, 5 bases at V and 4 bases at J, with 14 bases in the middle. The CDR3 bases are TGTGCCACCAGCCGGGATCTTGCAGCAGAGACCCAGTACTTC. This encodes CATSRDLAAETQYF.

V is TRBV18 and J is TRBJ1-2, with a possible D match to TRBD1 (6 bases). The length of the CDR3 is 16 residues. Germline V lookup: CDR1 KGHSH, CDR2 LQKENI. Trimming cost V 4 bases and J 8 bases, with 23 bases left between them. CDR3 DNA: TGTGCCAGCTCACTACAGGGACATCAATTGTTAGAGGGCTACACCTTC. Residues: CASSLQGHQLLEGYTF.

The V and J genes are TRBV29-1 and TRBJ2-1; a possible D gene is TRBD2 (5 bases). Trimming took off 5 bases at V and 7 bases at J, with 12 bases between the two ends. Germline loops: CDR1 SQVTM, CDR2 ANQGSEA. CDR3 length equals 12 residues. The DNA of the CDR3 is TGCAGCGTTCCCAGCGGAGGTAATGAGCAGTTCTTC. This encodes CSVPSGGNEQFF.

This clone was detected only a few times. The rearrangement links TRBV7-6 to TRBJ2-7; the D gene is possibly TRBD1 (6 bases). V gave up 11 bases and J gave up 0 bases, with 20 bases separating them. Germline V gene lookup returns CDR1 SGHVS and CDR2 FNYEAQ. CDR3 length: 15 amino acids. The CDR3 here is CALGTGTNSSYEQYF. CDR3 nucleotides: TGTGCCCTAGGGACCGGGACAAACAGCTCCTACGAGCAGTACTTC.

The J gene is TRBJ2-7, the V gene TRBV10-3; tentative D call: TRBD2 (5 bases). V dropped 10 bases and J dropped 0 bases, with 16 bases sitting between them. Germline V gene sequence: CDR1 ENHRY, CDR2 SYGVKD. The CDR3 is made up of 14 amino acids. The CDR3 DNA reads TGTGCCACGCCTACGTCCGGGGACTCCTACGAGCAGTACTTC. Translating gives CATPTSGDSYEQYF.

The genes are TRBV7-2 and TRBJ2-1, with TRBD2 as a possible D gene (6 bases). The length of the CDR3 is 15 residues. Per the germline V gene, CDR1 is SGHTA and CDR2 is FQGNSA. V lost 4 bases to trimming and J lost 5 bases, with 15 bases between them. The CDR3 DNA reads as TGTGCCAGCAGCTACCAGCGGGTCCAGAACAATGAGCAGTTCTTC. Translation gives CASSYQRVQNNEQFF.

The chain uses TRBV6-5 and TRBJ2-7, with 10 bases matching TRBD2. The CDR3 runs 16 residues. Looked up from germline, CDR1 is MNHEY and CDR2 is SVGAGI. The ends lost 0 bases at V and 5 bases at J; junction bases unmatched: 7. The CDR3 is CASSYSGLAGAHEQYF. The CDR3 DNA follows: TGTGCCAGCAGTTACTCGGGGCTAGCGGGAGCCCACGAGCAGTACTTC.

The chain is built from TRBV2 and TRBJ2-5; a weak D match, TRBD2 (5 bases). Germline assignment: CDR1 SNHLY and CDR2 FYNNEI. With 6 bases removed from V and 5 bases from J, the gap between germline ends came to 10 bases. There are 12 residues in the CDR3. CDR3 sequence reads: CASRYGGETQYF. CDR3 coding DNA: TGTGCCAGCAGGTACGGCGGGGAGACCCAGTACTTC.

This clone showed up just once. This chain uses TRBV6-5 with TRBJ2-7; TRBD2 matches 10 bases. CDR1 and CDR2 (germline): MNHEY, SVGAGI. Unmatched junction bases numbered 10, after V lost 2 bases and J lost 6 bases. The CDR3 has 16 amino acids. CDR3 DNA sequence: TGTGCCAGCAGTTACAGGCTAGCGGGGGCCGATGGCGAGCAGTACTTC. It yields the protein CASSYRLAGADGEQYF.